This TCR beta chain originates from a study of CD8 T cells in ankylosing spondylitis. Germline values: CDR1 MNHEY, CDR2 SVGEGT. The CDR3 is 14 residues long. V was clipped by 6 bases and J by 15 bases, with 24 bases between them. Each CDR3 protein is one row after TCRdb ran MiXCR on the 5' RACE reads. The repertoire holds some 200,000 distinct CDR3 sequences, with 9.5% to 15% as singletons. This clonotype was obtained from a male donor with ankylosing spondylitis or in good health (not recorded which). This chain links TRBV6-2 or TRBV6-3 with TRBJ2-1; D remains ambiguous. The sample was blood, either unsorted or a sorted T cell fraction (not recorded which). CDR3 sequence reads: CASSEYRHPLKRFF. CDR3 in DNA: TGTGCCAGCAGCGAGTACCGCCACCCCCTTAAGCGGTTCTTC.